A single sample gave rise to the 31 T cell receptor beta chains below, sequenced in a study of CD8 T cells in Susac syndrome. Random hexamers were used to reverse transcribe an amount of about 0.45 to 1 ug RNA. MiXCR, applied by TCRdb to the immunoSEQ multiplex PCR reads, yields one record per CDR3 protein. The top ten clones hold 0.13% of a sample with about 160,000 distinct CDR3 sequences, 80% to 95% of them seen once. Sequenced material: CD4+ T cells from PBMCs. The receptors originated from a human donor in good health.

The chain is built from TRBV25-1 and TRBJ1-1; no firm D call. Trimming took 1 base from V and 1 from J, leaving 10 bases between them. Germline V lookup: CDR1 MGHDK, CDR2 SYGVNS. The CDR3 runs to 15 residues. CDR3 bases: TGTGCCAGCAGTGAATCCCAACGGGGGAACACTGAAGCTTTCTTT. This codes for CASSESQRGNTEAFF.

The CDR3 loop is CASSPRGAQSYEQYF. In DNA form, the CDR3 reads TGTGCCAGCTCACCGAGGGGGGCGCAATCCTACGAGCAGTACTTC. The chain links TRBV18 to TRBJ2-7; D could derive from TRBD1 or TRBD2 (6 bases each). CDR1 and CDR2 from the germline V gene are KGHSH and LQKENI. V gave up 3 bases and J gave up 1 base, with 13 bases separating them. This CDR3 spans 15 amino acids.

The chain has TRBV23-1 and TRBJ1-4; TRBD1 might be the D (5 bases). TRBV23-1 is assigned to the ORF class and has an uncertain function. V was trimmed by 11 bases and J by 4 bases, leaving 20 bases between them. CDR3 length equals 15 residues. In DNA, the CDR3 is TGCGCCGGGGGAACACTAGAGAGGATTAATGAAAAACTGTTTTTT. Its protein is CAGGTLERINEKLFF.

This chain joins TRBV29-1 and TRBJ2-5; 9 bases align to TRBD2. The CDR3 loop spans 12 amino acids. V lost 4 bases, J lost 8 bases, and 5 bases stayed unmatched. Germline CDR1 and CDR2: SQVTM and ANQGSEA. The CDR3 coding sequence is TGCAGCGTTGTAGCGGGGGCTGAAACCCAGTACTTC. Translated: CSVVAGAETQYF. Supplemented by reference TRBV29-1 and TRBJ2-5, the full variable domain reads SAVISQKPSRDICQRGTSLTIQCQVDSQVTMMFWYRQQPGQSLTLIATANQGSEATYESGFVIDKFPISRPNLTFSTLTVSNMSPEDSSIYLCSVVAGAETQYFGPGTRLLVL.

The chain couples TRBV19 to TRBJ1-1; weak D call: TRBD1 (6 bases). Trimming pared 5 bases from V and 1 base from J, leaving 20 bases between. This CDR3 spans 17 amino acids. Per the germline V gene, CDR1 is LNHDA and CDR2 is SQIVND (reference sequence). Written as DNA, the CDR3 is TGTGCCAGTAGTGCTCCCTCCCTAGACAGGCCGAACACTGAAGCTTTCTTT. It yields the protein CASSAPSLDRPNTEAFF.

This sequence joins TRBV7-3 and TRBJ1-2, with 7 bases that match TRBD1. This CDR3 is 14 amino acids long. V dropped 6 bases and J dropped 3; count of bases not matched to a gene: 7. Per germline, CDR1 SGHTA and CDR2 FQGTGA. The DNA for the CDR3 is TGTGCCAGCAGGGCTACAGGGGTCGACTATGGCTACACCTTC. Residues: CASRATGVDYGYTF.

The chain combines TRBV14 with TRBJ2-1, with a tentative D call TRBD1 (7 bases). Germline CDR1 and CDR2: SGHDN and FVKESK. CDR3 length: 15 residues. V was shortened by 1 base and J by 6 bases, with 13 bases between the two germline ends. Here the CDR3 reads CASSQVKQGGNEQFF. The CDR3 region has the DNA TGTGCCAGCAGCCAAGTTAAGCAGGGGGGCAATGAGCAGTTCTTC.

The chain combines TRBV7-8 with TRBJ1-6; unclear D gene. Germline V gene lookup returns CDR1 SGHVS and CDR2 FQNEAQ. V was pared by 5 bases and J by 5 bases, with 4 bases between. This CDR3 is built from 12 residues. CDR3 sequence: CASSEDNSPLHF. The DNA for the CDR3 is TGTGCCAGCAGCGAAGATAATTCACCCCTCCACTTT.

The V call is TRBV30, the J call TRBJ2-2, with D possibly TRBD1 on 5 matching bases. CDR1 and CDR2 from the germline V gene are GTSNPN and SVGIG (reference sequence). V was clipped by 3 bases and J by 2 bases, with 7 bases between them. This CDR3 contains 13 residues. CDR3 nucleotide sequence: TGTGCCTGGAGACAGGTTAACACCGGGGAGCTGTTTTTT. This translates into CAWRQVNTGELFF.

The chain carries TRBV7-2 and TRBJ2-7; D not certain. The CDR3 contains 14 residues. Germline V gene data show CDR1 as SGHTA and CDR2 as FQGNSA. V lost 1 base and J lost 2, with 9 bases in between. CDR3 bases: TGTGCCAGCAGCTTAGTGAATCCCGCCTACGAGCAGTACTTC. Its protein is CASSLVNPAYEQYF.

The gene calls are TRBV3-1 and TRBJ1-1; D not certain. The CDR3 loop spans 13 amino acids. Germline CDR1 is LGHDT and CDR2 is YNNKEL (reference sequence). Trimming removed 3 bases from V and 5 bases from J, with 10 bases in between. Here the CDR3 reads CASSHATGTEAFF. CDR3 DNA sequence: TGTGCCAGCAGCCACGCCACTGGTACTGAAGCTTTCTTT.

The chain couples TRBV20-1 to TRBJ1-2; unclear D gene. This CDR3 contains 12 residues. V was cut by 6 bases and J by 6 bases, with 14 bases left in between. CDR1 and CDR2 from the germline V gene are DFQATT and SNEGSKA (reference sequence). The CDR3 loop is CSAAPQLHGYTF. CDR3 nucleotide sequence: TGCAGTGCCGCCCCGCAATTACATGGCTACACCTTC.

The chain employs TRBV30 and TRBJ2-3; TRBD1 matches at 7 bases. The V and J ends lost 3 bases and 6 bases, in that order; junction bases with no gene match: 9. The CDR3 contains 14 residues. Germline V gives CDR1 GTSNPN, CDR2 SVGIG (reference sequence). The CDR3: CAWSVTGSVDTQYF. The DNA for the CDR3 is TGTGCCTGGAGCGTGACAGGGAGTGTGGATACGCAGTATTTT.

This chain uses TRBV7-6 with TRBJ2-2; D not certain. The CDR3 loop spans 12 amino acids. Between the trimmed V and J ends, which lost 1 base and 6 bases, there was a span of 3 bases. The germline V gene has CDR1 SGHVS and CDR2 FNYEAQ. The DNA of the CDR3 is TGTGCCAGCAGCTTAGGTGCCGGGGAGCTGTTTTTT. As protein: CASSLGAGELFF.

This chain links TRBV20-1 with TRBJ1-5, with 8 bases lining up with TRBD1. The germline V gene encodes CDR1 DFQATT and CDR2 SNEGSKA (reference sequence). Trimming removed 3 bases from V and 2 bases from J; junction bases left unmatched: 3. The CDR3 length is 14 residues. CDR3 in amino acids: CSASMDRGNQPQHF. CDR3 DNA sequence: TGCAGTGCTAGCATGGACAGGGGCAATCAGCCCCAGCATTTT.

The chain's CDR3 is CASRDRFTYEQYF. CDR3 nucleotide sequence: TGTGCCAGCAGGGACAGGTTCACCTACGAGCAGTACTTC. The chain joins TRBV6-5 to TRBJ2-7, with 7 positions matching TRBD1. This CDR3 is built from 13 residues. From germline, CDR1 is MNHEY and CDR2 SVGAGI. V dropped 6 bases and J dropped 2; count of bases not matched to a gene: 4.

The V gene is TRBV29-1, the J gene TRBJ1-2; TRBD1 might be the D (5 bases). The germline CDR1 and CDR2 sequences are SQVTM and ANQGSEA. The ends were cut back, 4 bases at V and 9 bases at J, with 18 bases in the middle. The CDR3 runs to 13 residues. The CDR3 sequence: CSVGYGGEGRYTF. Written as DNA, the CDR3 is TGCAGCGTTGGCTATGGGGGAGAGGGTCGCTACACCTTC.

This clonotype was found a few times. The DNA for the CDR3 is TGTGCCAGCAGTAGTAGCGGGTACACAGATACGCAGTATTTT. The encoded protein is CASSSSGYTDTQYF. The J gene is TRBJ2-3, the V gene TRBV7-2; TRBD2 aligns across 7 bases. The CDR3 spans 14 residues. The germline V gene has CDR1 SGHTA and CDR2 FQGNSA. J was trimmed by 2 bases and V by 6 bases; bases with no gene match: 5.

As for this clonotype: Relative to the germline gene, one junction end is altered; a read error may explain this. The chain is built from TRBV12-3 or TRBV12-4 and TRBJ2-4; 7 positions agree with TRBD1. The CDR3 covers 13 residues. The DNA of the CDR3 is TGTGCCAGATTGCAACTAACCGGGACAGAGCTTAACTTC. Translation gives CARLQLTGTELNF.

V and J are TRBV4-1 and TRBJ1-1; D is ambiguous. Trimming removed 1 base at V and 8 bases at J, with 14 bases between. This CDR3 region has 14 residues. Germline lookup yields CDR1 MGHRA and CDR2 YSYEKL. Here the CDR3 reads CASSQVSDPREAFF. Here the CDR3 DNA reads TGCGCCAGCAGCCAAGTGTCTGATCCCCGAGAAGCTTTCTTT.

This clonotype showed up just once. The chain employs TRBV3-1 and TRBJ2-7; 9 nucleotides align to TRBD1. With 4 bases clipped from V and 9 bases from J, the junction kept 10 bases outside the gene matches. Germline CDR1 is LGHDT and CDR2 is YNNKEL (reference sequence). The CDR3 extends over 14 amino acids. The chain's CDR3 is CASSPGTGRIVQYF. As DNA, the CDR3 is TGTGCCAGCAGCCCTGGGACAGGGAGGATAGTGCAGTACTTC.

The rearrangement joins TRBV2 to TRBJ2-3, with D perhaps TRBD2 (5 bases). Germline CDR1 is SNHLY and CDR2 is FYNNEI. CDR3 length: 14 amino acids. Trimming stripped 0 bases from V and 5 bases from J, with 9 bases between. CDR3 sequence: CASSEALRGDTQYF. The DNA for the CDR3 is TGTGCCAGCAGTGAAGCGCTTCGGGGAGATACGCAGTATTTT.

The chain recombines TRBV29-1 with TRBJ2-2, with TRBD2 identical over 7 bases. V dropped 5 bases and J dropped 1; count of bases not matched to a gene: 7. Germline loops: CDR1 SQVTM, CDR2 ANQGSEA. This CDR3 spans 15 amino acids. This CDR3 reads CSVPTGGMNTGELFF. Here the CDR3 DNA reads TGCAGCGTTCCTACGGGGGGAATGAACACCGGGGAGCTGTTTTTT.

CDR3 bases: TGCGCCAGCAGCTTGCGGGCCAGCTACCAAGAGACCCAGTACTTC. It codes for CASSLRASYQETQYF. The J gene is TRBJ2-5, the V gene TRBV5-1; D call uncertain. The germline V and J ends were trimmed by 1 base and 0 bases, with 10 bases remaining between them. This CDR3 has 15 residues. Germline V gives CDR1 SGHRS, CDR2 YFSETQ.

This rearrangement joins TRBV9 to TRBJ2-4; 7 nucleotides agree with TRBD1. The CDR3 is 14 amino acids. Germline CDR1 and CDR2: SGDLS and YYNGEE. V shed 1 base, J shed 5 bases, and the junction held 3 bases outside the gene matches. The CDR3 DNA follows: TGTGCCAGCAGCGTATCCGGGACAGAAAACATTCAGTACTTC. Translating it yields CASSVSGTENIQYF.

The table lists this clonotype with many counts. The V call is TRBV7-9, the J call TRBJ2-5; no reliable D call. The CDR3 extends over 11 amino acids. CDR1 and CDR2 from the germline V gene are SEHNR and FQNEAQ (reference sequence). V dropped 5 bases and J dropped 5 bases, with 6 bases sitting between them. As DNA, the CDR3 is TGTGCCAGCAGCCCAAGGGAGACCCAGTACTTC. Translating gives CASSPRETQYF.

The V gene is TRBV6-4, the J gene TRBJ2-3; weak D call: TRBD2 (6 bases). This CDR3 has 15 amino acids. V gave up 6 bases and J gave up 2 bases, with 15 bases separating them. Germline V gene sequence: CDR1 MRHNA, CDR2 SNTAGT. The CDR3: CASSPGTQYTDTQYF. CDR3 nucleotides: TGTGCCAGCAGCCCCGGGACTCAATACACAGATACGCAGTATTTT.

The chain links TRBV2 to TRBJ2-3; the D gene could be TRBD1 or TRBD2 (7 bases each). The CDR3 runs to 15 residues. The germline V gene encodes CDR1 SNHLY and CDR2 FYNNEI. V shed 2 bases and J shed 2 bases, with 11 bases lying between them. The CDR3 DNA reads TGTGCCAGCAGTGAACAGGGGGGGGACACAGATACGCAGTATTTT. Translated: CASSEQGGDTDTQYF.

As DNA, the CDR3 is TGTGCCAGCAGGCCGGGACAGGGGGAGGAGACCCAGTACTTC. As protein: CASRPGQGEETQYF. The chain recombines TRBV21-1 with TRBJ2-5; the D call of TRBD1 is as the table states it, not checked on the DNA. TRBV21-1 is reported as a pseudogene. CDR3 size: 14 residues.

The chain recombines TRBV7-2 with TRBJ2-5; the match to TRBD2 covers 8 bases. The CDR3 length is 16 residues. The germline V gene has CDR1 SGHTA and CDR2 FQGNSA. J was trimmed by 5 bases and V by 5 bases; bases with no gene match: 13. The CDR3 DNA sequence: TGTGCCAGCAGCCTTGGGCCCGGGGGGGCCCGGGAGACCCAGTACTTC. This gives the protein CASSLGPGGARETQYF.

This sequence joins TRBV20-1 and TRBJ1-5, with a possible D match to TRBD1 (5 bases). The CDR3 is made up of 13 amino acids. Germline V gene lookup returns CDR1 DFQATT and CDR2 SNEGSKA (reference sequence). V gave up 1 base and J gave up 13 bases, with 17 bases separating them. CDR3 nucleotide sequence: TGCAGTGCTAGAGGGGTAGGGACCGCACAACAGCATTTT. This codes for CSARGVGTAQQHF.